This TCR beta chain stems from a study of blood T cell repertoires in COVID-19 (dated by TCRdb to the early 2020s). Study-level background: Samples covering the acute and convalescent phases of COVID-19 were provided by collaborators in the United States, Italy and Spain. Deeply sampled blood TCRbeta repertoires from subjects exposed to, actively infected with, or recovered from COVID-19 were included in the dataset. Where available, HLA class I and class II types were obtained from metadata supplied by the sample provider rather than from assay-based typing. A freely available public database, intended as a resource for researchers studying the immune response to SARS-CoV-2, is where the repertoires were released. The samples were drawn from two sources: the first 160 participants of the ongoing ImmuneRACE study, and over 1,000 subjects contributed by 6 global collaborators. Sample metadata almost always included a de-identified subject ID, COVID-19 status, age in years and sex. The prospective study material was composed of cDNA or gDNA derived from T cells, B-cell-depleted T cells, or PBMCs. General study outcomes and caveats: The amount of clinical and demographic metadata varied by source and participant and was provided uncurated.

TCRbeta CDR3 regions were amplified from genomic DNA using the immunoSEQ Assay, a bias-controlled multiplex PCR. From the authors' description of their analysis: The number of nucleated cells in each sample was estimated from the amplification of reference gene primers within the assay. Sequence reads were collapsed and filtered to measure the absolute abundance of every unique TCRbeta CDR3 rearrangement. For each sample, productive Simpson clonality was calculated as the square root of Simpson's diversity index across productive rearrangements. Here the immuneACCESS table is served through TCRdb, limited to in-frame sequences with V and J called. Missing clones are a known gap in these copies; in checked studies unresolved V genes cover under half, and the rest lacks a known reason. D and trimming come from the DNA, and the V and J calls and clone size come from that table. This sample has 150,000 or so clones in its table, and approximately 82% of those were observed once. The ten largest clones capture about 24% of the sample.

Whole blood was collected in K2EDTA tubes by collaborating institutions according to the institutions' own protocols. For TCRbeta analysis, collaborators shipped samples in one of three forms: frozen whole blood, isolated PBMCs, or DNA extracted from either of those sample types. A note on this clone: It has no known antigen specificity. Qualities for individual bases were not recorded, and no much larger clone is one base off.

Material for sequencing was peripheral blood. The receptor was isolated from an elderly woman with acute or convalescent COVID-19.

The CDR3 region has the sequence CASSLYVVRGYNEQFF. The base sequence is TGCGCCAGCAGCCTCTATGTGGTCAGGGGCTACAATGAGCAGTTCTTC. The chain is made from TRBV5-1 and TRBJ2-1; possibly the D gene is TRBD1, per 6 matching bases. A distance of 17 bases separates the germline ends of V and J, which lose 4 bases and 3 bases respectively. The CDR3 numbers 16 residues from cysteine through phenylalanine. The retained sequence is limited to the CDR3, 48 bases, with the frame set at the first base. CDR1 and CDR2 (SGHRS, YFSETQ) derive from the germline V gene.